These 20 T cell receptor beta chains were sequenced from one sample in a study of T cells in Graves' hyperthyroidism and ophthalmopathy (dated by TCRdb to between 2018 and 2020). The library was made by multiplex PCR. Sequencing was carried out with an Illumina HiSeq 2000. Amplification of TCR beta CDR3 regions was carried out from RNA transcripts. The first round of RT-PCR for the TCR CDR3 was performed with the HTBI primer set and the Qiagen OneStep RT-PCR kit. TCRdb redid the processing of the public reads, applying fastp at Q25 and MiXCR, and retained in-frame beta chains. One record per CDR3 amino acid sequence lists the most common genes and DNA. Across this sample there are some 400,000 distinct CDR3 sequences, with 13% seen only once. Clones ranked in the top ten supply about a fifth of the sample. Sequenced input: blood. The source of these receptors is a man aged 25-40 years with Graves' hyperthyroidism that later progressed to Graves' ophthalmopathy.

This clonotype has at least ten counts. The rearrangement links TRBV7-2 to TRBJ2-7, with D hard to call. This CDR3 is built from 12 residues. Trimming cost V 0 bases and J 5 bases, with 5 bases left between them. Looked up from germline, CDR1 is SGHTA and CDR2 is FQGNSA. The CDR3 here is CASSLATHEQYF. CDR3 in DNA: TGTGCCAGCAGCTTAGCAACCCACGAGCAGTACTTC.

The chain links TRBV5-6 to TRBJ1-2, with 7 positions matching TRBD1. This CDR3 is 13 amino acids long. The V and J ends lost 4 bases and 7 bases, in that order; junction bases with no gene match: 7. CDR1 is SGHDT, CDR2 YYEEEE, per germline. The CDR3 here is CASSQHSGGGYTF. The CDR3 DNA follows: TGTGCCAGCAGCCAACATTCAGGGGGTGGCTACACCTTC.

The table lists this clonotype with many counts. V and J are TRBV15 and TRBJ1-5; 9 bases map to TRBD1. V gave up 3 bases and J gave up 2 bases; unmatched junction bases: 5. The CDR3 loop spans 16 amino acids. Germline CDR1 is LNHNV and CDR2 is YYDKDF (reference sequence). The CDR3 sequence: CATSSVGQGGNQPQHF. The CDR3 bases are TGTGCCACCAGCAGTGTGGGACAGGGAGGCAATCAGCCCCAGCATTTT.

Ten or more counts support this clonotype. This chain connects TRBV15 to TRBJ1-5; TRBD1 might be the D (6 bases). The CDR3 contains 20 residues. Looked up from germline, CDR1 is LNHNV and CDR2 is YYDKDF (reference sequence). Deletions cut 0 bases from V and 0 bases from J, with 21 bases between. DNA for the CDR3: TGTGCCACCAGCAGAGAGCATCAGGGGCGCGTTCTTTATAGCAATCAGCCCCAGCATTTT. The encoded protein is CATSREHQGRVLYSNQPQHF.

This clonotype has only a few counts. The gene calls are TRBV20-1 and TRBJ1-2; D is undetermined. The V gene lost 0 bases and the J gene lost 2 bases, with 7 bases spanning the gap. The germline CDR1 and CDR2 sequences are DFQATT and SNEGSKA (reference sequence). CDR3 length: 13 amino acids. CDR3 in DNA: TGCAGTGCTAGAGATCCAGGCAACTATGGCTACACCTTC. It codes for CSARDPGNYGYTF.

This clonotype showed up just a few times. J is TRBJ2-5 and V is TRBV11-3, with 10 bases aligning to TRBD2. This CDR3 spans 17 amino acids. From germline, CDR1 is SGHNT and CDR2 YENEEA. Trimming at V came to 4 bases and at J to 5 bases, leaving 13 bases not matched to a gene. CDR3 bases: TGTGCCAGCAGCTGGAAAGCGGGGGGGATAATAGAGGAGACCCAGTACTTC. This gives the protein CASSWKAGGIIEETQYF.

CDR3 region: CAISEGVDNSPLHF. In DNA form, the CDR3 reads TGTGCCATCAGTGAGGGGGTAGATAATTCACCCCTCCACTTT. The chain carries TRBV10-3 and TRBJ1-6; D not certain. The CDR3 is made up of 14 amino acids. V was shortened by 2 bases and J by 5 bases, with 7 bases between the two germline ends. Germline values: CDR1 ENHRY, CDR2 SYGVKD.

The chain joins TRBV19 to TRBJ1-1; 7 bases are a match to TRBD1. The germline gives CDR1 LNHDA, CDR2 SQIVND (reference sequence). Trimming took 6 bases from V and 0 from J; bases not matched to a gene: 4. The CDR3 has 14 residues. CDR3 in amino acids: CASRKGALNTEAFF. DNA of the CDR3: TGTGCCAGTAGAAAGGGGGCCCTGAACACTGAAGCTTTCTTT.

This clonotype showed up just a few times. The J gene is TRBJ2-3, the V gene TRBV7-9, with 7 bases that match TRBD2. Germline CDR1 SEHNR, CDR2 FQNEAQ (reference sequence). The CDR3 has 15 residues. The trim removed 10 bases at V and 3 bases at J, leaving 13 bases unmatched. CDR3 loop: CATLLFRGGTDTQYF. CDR3 bases: TGTGCCACCCTCCTTTTCCGCGGGGGTACAGATACGCAGTATTTT. The variable domain in full, completed from reference TRBV7-9 and TRBJ2-3, reads DTGVSQNPRHKITKRGQNVTFRCDPISEHNRLYWYRQTLGQGPEFLTYFQNEAQLEKSRLLSDRFSAERPKGSFSTLEIQRTEQGDSAMYLCATLLFRGGTDTQYFGPGTRLTVL.

The chain combines TRBV20-1 with TRBJ1-6; D perhaps matches TRBD1 (6 bases). Trimming cost V 5 bases and J 4 bases, with 9 bases left between them. CDR1 is DFQATT, CDR2 SNEGSKA, per germline (reference sequence). The CDR3 loop spans 13 amino acids. CDR3 coding DNA: TGCAGTGCTTCCCAGGGGTATAATTCACCCCTCCACTTT. It encodes CSASQGYNSPLHF.

The chain is built from TRBV25-1 and TRBJ2-6, with D possibly matching TRBD1 (6 bases). CDR1 is MGHDK and CDR2 is SYGVNS in the germline V gene. Deletions cut 2 bases from V and 3 bases from J, with 8 bases between. The CDR3 contains 15 residues. The CDR3 DNA is TGTGCCAGCAGTGAAACAGGGAATGGGGCCAACGTCCTGACTTTC. This translates into CASSETGNGANVLTF.

In this sample, this clonotype turned up many times. This sequence joins TRBV6-6 and TRBJ1-5; 11 positions agree with TRBD1. CDR1 and CDR2 (germline): MNHNY, SVGAGI (reference sequence). This CDR3 has 17 amino acids. The ends lost 0 bases at V and 3 bases at J; junction bases unmatched: 4. Written as DNA, the CDR3 is TGTGCCAGCAGTTACTCGAAGGGACAGGGGGTCAATCAGCCCCAGCATTTT. This translates into CASSYSKGQGVNQPQHF.

To note about this clonotype: At one end, the junction sequence differs from germline, possibly due to a read error. This chain uses TRBV6-1 with TRBJ2-6, with D perhaps given as TRBD1 or TRBD2 (5 bases each). The CDR3 covers 14 residues. Germline CDR1 is MNHNS and CDR2 is SASEGT. In DNA form, the CDR3 reads TGTGCCACCGACCCGGGGTTCGGGGCCAACGCCCTGACTTTC. Its translation is CATDPGFGANALTF.

A remark on this clonotype: This may be a read error: a much more frequent sequence differs by one nucleotide. The gene calls are TRBV6-1 and TRBJ1-6, with D hard to call. Germline V gene lookup returns CDR1 MNHNS and CDR2 SASEGT. The CDR3 has 12 amino acids. CDR3: CASAPGSSPPHF. Here the CDR3 DNA reads TGTGCCAGCGCCCCGGGGAGTTCACCCCCCCACTTT.

This clonotype was counted a single time. The genes are TRBV7-9 and TRBJ1-2; 11 nucleotides align to TRBD1. Germline V gene lookup returns CDR1 SEHNR and CDR2 FQNEAQ (reference sequence). Trimming cost V 6 bases and J 4 bases; bases outside gene matches: 10. This CDR3 has 16 residues. CDR3 nucleotide sequence: TGTGCCAGCAGTTTTTCTGGGACAGGGGGTGTCTATGGCTACACCTTC. Protein: CASSFSGTGGVYGYTF.

This clonotype was detected many times. The chain joins TRBV6-1 to TRBJ1-5; D unresolved. Germline V lookup: CDR1 MNHNS, CDR2 SASEGT. This CDR3 is built from 16 residues. Trimming took off 7 bases at V and 0 bases at J, with 16 bases between the two ends. CDR3 region: CASTDSTAYSNQPQHF. The CDR3 region has the DNA TGTGCCAGCACCGATTCGACGGCGTATAGCAATCAGCCCCAGCATTTT.

This clonotype was seen just once. V gene TRBV19 combines with J gene TRBJ2-1; D uncertain. Germline V gene lookup returns CDR1 LNHDA and CDR2 SQIVND (reference sequence). The CDR3 loop spans 12 amino acids. Between the trimmed V and J ends, which lost 3 bases and 10 bases, there was a span of 10 bases. CDR3 sequence reads: CASSMTGLEQFF. The CDR3 DNA reads as TGTGCCAGTAGTATGACGGGCCTGGAGCAGTTCTTC.

The J gene is TRBJ1-4, the V gene TRBV9; possible D gene TRBD1, 5 bases. There are 13 residues in the CDR3. Per the germline V gene, CDR1 is SGDLS and CDR2 is YYNGEE. V was cut by 3 bases and J by 8 bases, with 11 bases left in between. The CDR3 region has the DNA TGTGCCAGCAGCGACCCGGGGGACGAAAAACTGTTTTTT. Translated: CASSDPGDEKLFF.

The rearrangement links TRBV5-1 to TRBJ2-1, with D maybe TRBD2 (6 bases). Trimming cost V 4 bases and J 1 base, with 12 bases left between them. The CDR3 covers 15 residues. In germline, CDR1 is SGHRS, CDR2 YFSETQ. CDR3 loop: CASSTSRVSYNEQFF. The CDR3 region has the DNA TGCGCCAGCAGCACTAGCAGGGTATCCTACAATGAGCAGTTCTTC.

At least ten counts were recorded for this clonotype. This chain connects TRBV29-1 to TRBJ2-3, with D perhaps TRBD1 (6 bases). This CDR3 is 15 amino acids long. CDR1 is SQVTM and CDR2 is ANQGSEA in the germline V gene. Trimming cost V 5 bases and J 1 base, with 16 bases left between them. As DNA, the CDR3 is TGCAGCGTTCGGGCGACAGGACATGGCACAGATACGCAGTATTTT. Its translation is CSVRATGHGTDTQYF.